The clone carrying this T cell receptor beta chain was seen more than once but under ten times. Its target is unknown. The CDR3 consists of 15 residues. The V gene lost 0 bases and the J gene lost 4 bases, with 11 bases spanning the gap. Germline lookup yields CDR1 MRHNA and CDR2 SNTAGT. A single record per CDR3 protein comes from TCRdb applying MiXCR to the RT-PCR reads. The table has around 570,000 distinct CDR3 sequences, roughly 8.2% seen once. The entry originates in a study of response to subunit inactivated influenza vaccine. Findings and caveats of the study: T cells newly recruited by each seasonal influenza vaccination are few, the authors suggested.

The sample was PBMCs from blood, taken approximately 25 months after vaccination. The rearrangement joins TRBV6-4 to TRBJ2-3, with a possible D match to TRBD1 (5 bases). This sequence originates from a man aged 50 to 69 who received an inactivated influenza vaccine. The CDR3 nucleotides are TGTGCCAGCAGTGACTCCCTAGAAGGGGCAGATACGCAGTATTTT. Its translation: CASSDSLEGADTQYF.